The next 10 T cell receptor beta chains were all read from a single sample in a study of molecular identifiers for immune sequencing clone quantification. TCRdb used MiXCR to reprocess the PCR reads, holding one entry per CDR3 protein. The table records about 500,000 distinct CDR3 sequences, about a fifth of them present only once. The sample consisted of naive CD8+ T cells from blood, with Jurkat cell RNA spiked in. Subset described: FACS-sorted CD8+CD4-CCR7+CD45RA+ naive T cells. The source is a human donor in good health. Some libraries in this study had Jurkat cell RNA spiked in.

About this clonotype itself: Compared with germline, one end of the junction differs, possibly owing to a read error. The chain carries TRBV19 and TRBJ1-4; D not resolved. The CDR3 is made up of 13 amino acids. Germline CDR1 and CDR2: LNHDA and SQIVND (reference sequence). The DNA of the CDR3 is TGTGCCAGTAGTTTGGCAGCGAACGAAAAACTGGTTTTT. Its translation is CASSLAANEKLVF. The whole variable domain, remainder taken from reference TRBV19 and TRBJ1-4, is DGGITQSPKYLFRKEGQNVTLSCEQNLNHDAMYWYRQDPGQGLRLIYYSQIVNDFQKGDIAEGYSVSREKKESFPLTVTSAQKNPTAFYLCASSLAANEKLVFGSGTQLSVL.

Notes on this clonotype: Being one base from a much bigger clone, this may be a read error. The chain carries TRBV7-6 and TRBJ1-1; the D is unclear. This CDR3 has 17 residues. Germline V gene sequence: CDR1 SGHVS, CDR2 FNYEAQ. V was clipped by 2 bases and J by 5 bases, with 21 bases between them. CDR3 region: CASSLWDQPKQGTEAFF. The DNA for the CDR3 is TGTGCCAGCAGCTTATGGGATCAGCCTAAACAAGGGACTGAAGCTTTCTTT.

This chain links TRBV7-2 with TRBJ2-7; TRBD2 agrees at 7 bases. With V trimmed by 6 bases and J by 4 bases, 15 bases remained unmatched. There are 16 residues in the CDR3. The germline gives CDR1 SGHTA, CDR2 FQGNSA. The CDR3 DNA follows: TGTGCCAGCAGTAAAATCGCGGGAGTAGCGAGTTACGAGCAGTACTTC. Residues: CASSKIAGVASYEQYF. Variable domain in full (rest from reference TRBV7-2 and TRBJ2-7): GAGVSQSPSNKVTEKGKDVELRCDPISGHTALYWYRQSLGQGLEFLIYFQGNSAPDKSGLPSDRFSAERTGGSVSTLTIQRTQQEDSAVYLCASSKIAGVASYEQYFGPGTRLTVT.

CDR3 in amino acids: CSVGLAGYEQYF. DNA of the CDR3: TGCAGCGTTGGACTAGCGGGCTACGAGCAGTACTTC. This chain joins TRBV29-1 and TRBJ2-7; 10 bases match TRBD2. After removal of 4 bases from V and 3 bases from J, the junction contained 0 bases not matched to a gene. Germline V gives CDR1 SQVTM, CDR2 ANQGSEA. The CDR3 consists of 12 residues.

This clonotype came up many times. J is TRBJ1-1 and V is TRBV28; TRBD1 agrees at 8 bases. Germline CDR1 and CDR2: MDHEN and SYDVKM. The J segment lost 6 bases and the V segment lost 2 bases, leaving 5 bases of the junction unmatched. The CDR3 length is 14 residues. Here the CDR3 reads CASSLQGRGPEAFF. DNA of the CDR3: TGTGCCAGCAGTTTACAAGGCAGGGGGCCTGAAGCTTTCTTT. The full variable domain, its missing parts supplied by reference TRBV28 and TRBJ1-1, is DVKVTQSSRYLVKRTGEKVFLECVQDMDHENMFWYRQDPGLGLRLIYFSYDVKMKEKGDIPEGYSVSREKKERFSLILESASTNQTSMYLCASSLQGRGPEAFFGQGTRLTVV.

The rearrangement joins TRBV6-2 or TRBV6-3 to TRBJ1-1; 7 bases agree with TRBD1. The CDR3 spans 14 residues. J was trimmed by 8 bases and V by 2 bases; bases with no gene match: 8. Germline CDR1 is MNHEY and CDR2 is SVGEGT. The CDR3 sequence: CASSYVDRVLEAFF. The DNA of the CDR3 is TGTGCCAGCAGTTACGTCGACAGGGTTTTGGAAGCTTTCTTT.

This clonotype showed up many times. This chain links TRBV6-2 or TRBV6-3 with TRBJ2-1, with D unresolved. The germline V gene encodes CDR1 MNHEY and CDR2 SVGEGT. The length of the CDR3 is 11 residues. V dropped 4 bases and J dropped 8 bases, with 6 bases sitting between them. CDR3 DNA: TGTGCCAGCAGTTTCGGAGATGAGCAGTTCTTC. It codes for CASSFGDEQFF.

This clonotype was seen at least ten times. The gene calls are TRBV6-6 and TRBJ2-7; the D gene is possibly TRBD1 (6 bases). V was cut by 0 bases and J by 2 bases, with 14 bases left in between. The CDR3 sequence is 16 residues long. Per the germline V gene, CDR1 is MNHNY and CDR2 is SVGAGI (reference sequence). CDR3 in DNA: TGTGCCAGCAGTTACTCGAAAAGCAGGGGCACCTACGAGCAGTACTTC. It encodes CASSYSKSRGTYEQYF.

This clonotype was counted at least ten times. The chain links TRBV30 to TRBJ2-7; tentative D call: TRBD1 (6 bases). CDR1 is GTSNPN, CDR2 SVGIG, per germline (reference sequence). Trimming shortened V by 3 bases and J by 7 bases, and 13 bases separated the two germline ends. The CDR3 is made up of 12 amino acids. CDR3 coding DNA: TGTGCCTGGAGGGCAGGGGTAGGGGAGCAGTACTTC. Protein sequence: CAWRAGVGEQYF.

In the case of this clonotype: Lacking the conserved final phenylalanine or tryptophan, this CDR3 likely reflects a read error. The chain couples TRBV7-9 to TRBJ2-7, with 9 bases lining up with TRBD2. CDR1 and CDR2 from the germline V gene are SEHNR and FQNEAQ (reference sequence). V was pared by 6 bases and J by 2 bases, with 5 bases of the junction left unmatched. The CDR3 runs 14 residues. CDR3 loop: CASSGSGRPYEQYL. The DNA of the CDR3 is TGTGCCAGCAGTGGGAGCGGGAGGCCCTACGAGCAGTACCTC.